Below, 12 T cell receptor beta chains from the same sample are listed, as sequenced in a study of blood T cell repertoires in COVID-19. Data came from immunoSEQ multiplex PCR; TCRdb stores just in-frame clones and leaves some out. Of under 300,000 clones in the sample, around 90% were seen once. Sequencing used peripheral blood. Source of these receptors: a woman aged 40 to 50 who had recovered from COVID-19.

The count of this clone is one. V and J are TRBV10-2 and TRBJ2-1; 8 bases are shared with TRBD2. The CDR3 extends over 14 amino acids. Germline V lookup: CDR1 WSHSY, CDR2 SAAADI. V was pared by 2 bases and J by 4 bases, with 1 base of the junction left unmatched. As DNA, the CDR3 is TGCGCCAGCAGTGAGACTAGCGGATACAATGAGCAGTTCTTC. Translated, it gives CASSETSGYNEQFF.

The rearrangement uses TRBV28 and TRBJ2-7; TRBD1 matches at 10 bases. The CDR3 is 15 residues long. Trimming at V came to 4 bases and at J to 2 bases, leaving 5 bases not matched to a gene. CDR1 is MDHEN, CDR2 SYDVKM, per germline. CDR3 amino acids: CASSSTGTGAYEQYF. Written as DNA, the CDR3 is TGTGCCAGCAGTTCAACCGGGACAGGGGCCTACGAGCAGTACTTC.

The chain combines TRBV12-3 or TRBV12-4 with TRBJ2-3, with D possibly being TRBD2 (5 bases). The CDR3 contains 13 residues. CDR3 sequence reads: CAIQRIHTDTQYF. The CDR3 DNA reads as TGTGCTATCCAGCGGATACACACAGATACGCAGTATTTT.

This chain joins TRBV7-6 and TRBJ2-1; 7 nucleotides agree with TRBD2. This CDR3 spans 18 amino acids. Unmatched junction bases numbered 9, after V lost 0 bases and J lost 1 base. From germline, CDR1 is SGHVS and CDR2 FNYEAQ. The CDR3: CASSLARASGKSYNEQFF. The CDR3 DNA reads as TGTGCCAGCAGCTTAGCAAGGGCTAGCGGAAAATCCTACAATGAGCAGTTCTTC.

V usage is TRBV5-6 and J usage is TRBJ2-4, with D possibly being TRBD2 (7 bases). Deletions cut 2 bases from V and 2 bases from J, with 17 bases between. This CDR3 is built from 17 residues. CDR1 and CDR2 from the germline V gene are SGHDT and YYEEEE. CDR3 protein: CASSFQDRGATKNIQYF. In DNA, the CDR3 is TGTGCCAGCAGCTTCCAGGATCGGGGGGCGACCAAAAACATTCAGTACTTC.

The V call is TRBV6-5, the J call TRBJ2-7, with D possibly TRBD2 on 7 matching bases. This CDR3 has 13 residues. With 7 bases removed from V and 6 bases from J, the gap between germline ends came to 16 bases. From germline, CDR1 is MNHEY and CDR2 SVGAGI. In DNA form, the CDR3 reads TGTGCCAGCACCCCCGGGGGGCGTAGCGAGCAGTACTTC. It yields the protein CASTPGGRSEQYF.

The chain has TRBV14 and TRBJ2-5; 7 positions match TRBD2. This CDR3 comprises 16 residues. V trimming: 5 bases; J trimming: 2 bases; junction bases outside the gene matches: 11. Germline CDR1 is SGHDN and CDR2 is FVKESK. Written as DNA, the CDR3 is TGTGCCAGCAGCTCCCCGGGCCTAGCGGAACAAGAGACCCAGTACTTC. Translated: CASSSPGLAEQETQYF.

The V gene is TRBV5-1, the J gene TRBJ2-1; D is ambiguous. Germline V gene data show CDR1 as SGHRS and CDR2 as YFSETQ. The CDR3 sequence is 16 residues long. V shed 0 bases and J shed 6 bases, with 16 bases lying between them. The CDR3 sequence is CASSLAVTTFGNEQFF. In DNA form, the CDR3 reads TGCGCCAGCAGCTTGGCCGTAACTACCTTTGGCAATGAGCAGTTCTTC.

The chain has TRBV29-1 and TRBJ2-4; tentatively, D is TRBD2 (6 bases). The CDR3 spans 11 residues. Germline V CDR1 and CDR2: SQVTM, ANQGSEA. The ends were cut back, 6 bases at V and 7 bases at J, with 10 bases in the middle. CDR3 amino acids: CSVTEGNIQYF. The CDR3 coding sequence is TGCAGCGTAACGGAGGGGAACATTCAGTACTTC.

The chain recombines TRBV23-1 with TRBJ2-1; D gene unclear. TRBV23-1 has ORF status, its function being uncertain. Between the trimmed V and J ends, which lost 5 bases and 0 bases, there was a span of 11 bases. CDR3 length: 15 amino acids. In DNA, the CDR3 is TGCGCCAGCAGTTCTATTTTGAGCTCCTACAATGAGCAGTTCTTC. It is translated as CASSSILSSYNEQFF.

This chain joins TRBV5-1 and TRBJ2-1, with TRBD2 matching 9 bases. J lost 10 bases, V lost 0 bases, and 8 bases had no gene match. Germline V gene data show CDR1 as SGHRS and CDR2 as YFSETQ. The CDR3 consists of 15 residues. CDR3 sequence: CASSLGGLASGEQFF. The CDR3 DNA follows: TGCGCCAGCAGCTTGGGTGGACTAGCGTCGGGGGAGCAGTTCTTC.

DNA of the CDR3: TGTGCCAGCATCACCCCAGGCACCTACGAGCAGTACTTC. Translating gives CASITPGTYEQYF. The chain carries TRBV28 and TRBJ2-7; D unclear. The V end lost 7 bases, the J end lost 2 bases, and 12 bases lay between the germline ends. The CDR3 is made up of 13 amino acids. Germline loops: CDR1 MDHEN, CDR2 SYDVKM.